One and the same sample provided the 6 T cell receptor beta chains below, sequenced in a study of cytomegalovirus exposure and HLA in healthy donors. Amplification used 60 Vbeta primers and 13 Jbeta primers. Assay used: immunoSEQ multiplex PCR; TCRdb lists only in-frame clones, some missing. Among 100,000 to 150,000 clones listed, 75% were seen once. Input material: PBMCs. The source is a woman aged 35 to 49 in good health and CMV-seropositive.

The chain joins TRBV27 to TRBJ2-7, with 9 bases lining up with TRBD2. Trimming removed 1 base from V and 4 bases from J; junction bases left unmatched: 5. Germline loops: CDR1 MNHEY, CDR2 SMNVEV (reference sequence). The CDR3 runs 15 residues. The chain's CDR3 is CASSLWREGRYEQYF. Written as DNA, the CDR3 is TGTGCCAGCAGTTTATGGCGGGAGGGCCGGTACGAGCAGTACTTC.

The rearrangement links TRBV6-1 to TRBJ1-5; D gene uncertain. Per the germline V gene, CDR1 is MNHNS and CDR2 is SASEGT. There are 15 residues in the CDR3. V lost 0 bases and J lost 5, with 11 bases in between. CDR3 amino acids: CASSEAPEGYQPQHF. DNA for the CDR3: TGTGCCAGCAGTGAAGCGCCGGAGGGTTATCAGCCCCAGCATTTT.

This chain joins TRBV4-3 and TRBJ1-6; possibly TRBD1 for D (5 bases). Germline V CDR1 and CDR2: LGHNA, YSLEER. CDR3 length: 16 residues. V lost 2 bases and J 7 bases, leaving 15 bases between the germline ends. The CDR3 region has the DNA TGCGCCAGCAGCCAATCCCGGGACTGGACAAATTCACCCCTCCACTTT. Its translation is CASSQSRDWTNSPLHF.

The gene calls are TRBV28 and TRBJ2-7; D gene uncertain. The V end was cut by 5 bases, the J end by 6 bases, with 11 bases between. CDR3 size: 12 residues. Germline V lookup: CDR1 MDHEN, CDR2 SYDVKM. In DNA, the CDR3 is TGTGCCAGCAGTAATTCAGGTTTCGAGCAGTACTTC. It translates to CASSNSGFEQYF.

CDR3 residues: CASSSQGTVKGNEQFF. The CDR3 DNA follows: TGTGCCAGCAGCTCCCAGGGGACGGTGAAGGGCAATGAGCAGTTCTTC. The chain is built from TRBV7-9 and TRBJ2-1, with D tentatively TRBD1 (6 bases). The CDR3 totals 16 residues. Trimming shortened V by 4 bases and J by 6 bases, and 19 bases separated the two germline ends. CDR1 and CDR2 from the germline V gene are SEHNR and FQNEAQ (reference sequence).

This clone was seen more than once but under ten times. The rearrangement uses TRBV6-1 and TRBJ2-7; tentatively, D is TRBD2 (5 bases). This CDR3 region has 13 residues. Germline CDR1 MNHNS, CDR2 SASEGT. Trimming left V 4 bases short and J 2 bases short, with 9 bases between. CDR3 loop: CASSGRETYEQYF. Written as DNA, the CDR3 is TGTGCCAGCAGTGGTCGGGAAACCTACGAGCAGTACTTC.